The 6 T cell receptor beta chains reported below all come from one sample, sequenced in a study of CD8+CD57+ T cells in acquired aplastic anemia. Profiles of TCR beta VDJ and CDR3 were generated from a genomic DNA template. TCRdb passed the reads through MiXCR, listing each CDR3 protein once. The sample gives more than 150,000 distinct CDR3 sequences, around half of which show up once; approximately 3% is in the top ten. The sequencing input was sorted CD4+, CD8+, or CD8+CD57+ T cells (not recorded which) from PBMCs. The receptor set was obtained from a human donor in good health.

There are a few counts of this clonotype. The chain recombines TRBV24-1 with TRBJ2-2; TRBD1 is a possible D gene (6 bases). Trimming removed 0 bases from V and 4 bases from J, with 8 bases in between. This CDR3 spans 15 amino acids. Germline CDR1 reads KGHDR; CDR2 reads SFDVKD. The CDR3 sequence: CATSDLQGSTGELFF. CDR3 nucleotides: TGTGCCACCAGTGATTTGCAGGGGTCCACCGGGGAGCTGTTTTTT.

The chain couples TRBV7-3 to TRBJ2-5; tentatively, D is TRBD2 (6 bases). CDR1 and CDR2 from the germline V gene are SGHTA and FQGTGA. Trimming took 5 bases from V and 1 from J, leaving 11 bases between them. This CDR3 has 14 residues. CDR3 amino acids: CASSHRDFQETQYF. CDR3 bases: TGTGCCAGCAGCCACCGGGACTTCCAAGAGACCCAGTACTTC.

V and J are TRBV19 and TRBJ2-1; possibly TRBD1 for D (6 bases). Trimming cost V 3 bases and J 2 bases, with 11 bases left between them. Germline CDR1 and CDR2: LNHDA and SQIVND (reference sequence). This CDR3 spans 15 amino acids. This CDR3 reads CASSIDRSTYNEQFF. CDR3 DNA sequence: TGTGCCAGTAGTATCGACAGGAGCACCTACAATGAGCAGTTCTTC. The full variable domain, completed using reference TRBV19 and TRBJ2-1, is DGGITQSPKYLFRKEGQNVTLSCEQNLNHDAMYWYRQDPGQGLRLIYYSQIVNDFQKGDIAEGYSVSREKKESFPLTVTSAQKNPTAFYLCASSIDRSTYNEQFFGPGTRLTVL.

The V and J genes are TRBV20-1 and TRBJ2-3; 8 bases line up with TRBD2. The V gene's germline CDR1 is DFQATT and CDR2 SNEGSKA (reference sequence). V was clipped by 3 bases and J by 2 bases; unmatched bases: 4. The CDR3 is 14 residues long. CDR3 region: CSARQAGVTDTQYF. CDR3 DNA: TGCAGTGCTAGGCAAGCGGGGGTCACAGATACGCAGTATTTT.

This clonotype was found many times. The chain is built from TRBV7-6 and TRBJ2-3; TRBD2 aligns across 7 bases. CDR1 is SGHVS and CDR2 is FNYEAQ in the germline V gene. The CDR3 is 15 residues long. J gave up 5 bases and V 4 bases, and 9 bases lay outside the gene matches. The CDR3 sequence: CASSSGLGWQDTQYF. In DNA form, the CDR3 reads TGTGCCAGCAGCTCAGGACTAGGATGGCAAGATACGCAGTATTTT.

This clonotype was seen at least ten times. This chain links TRBV11-2 with TRBJ2-7; D perhaps matches TRBD1 (5 bases). The CDR3 consists of 15 residues. In germline, CDR1 is SGHAT, CDR2 FQNNGV. The V end lost 3 bases, the J end lost 0 bases, and 12 bases lay between the germline ends. CDR3 loop: CASSFGSDSSYEQYF. The CDR3 DNA reads TGTGCCAGCAGCTTCGGCAGCGACAGCTCCTACGAGCAGTACTTC.